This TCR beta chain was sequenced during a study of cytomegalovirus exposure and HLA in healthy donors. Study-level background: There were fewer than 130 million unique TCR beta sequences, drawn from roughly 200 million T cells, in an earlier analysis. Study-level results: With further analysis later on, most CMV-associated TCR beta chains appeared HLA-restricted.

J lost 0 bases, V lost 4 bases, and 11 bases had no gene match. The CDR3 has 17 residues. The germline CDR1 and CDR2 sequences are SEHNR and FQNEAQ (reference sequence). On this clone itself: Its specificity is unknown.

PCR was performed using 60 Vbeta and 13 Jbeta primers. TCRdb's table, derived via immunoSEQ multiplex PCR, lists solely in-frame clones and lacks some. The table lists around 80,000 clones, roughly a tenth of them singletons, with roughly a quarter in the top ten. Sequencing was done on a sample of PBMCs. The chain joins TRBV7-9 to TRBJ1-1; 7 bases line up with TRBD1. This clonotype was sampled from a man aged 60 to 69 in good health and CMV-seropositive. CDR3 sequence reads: CASSSWDSRQMNTEAFF. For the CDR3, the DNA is TGTGCCAGCAGCTCTTGGGACAGCCGGCAGATGAACACTGAAGCTTTCTTT.